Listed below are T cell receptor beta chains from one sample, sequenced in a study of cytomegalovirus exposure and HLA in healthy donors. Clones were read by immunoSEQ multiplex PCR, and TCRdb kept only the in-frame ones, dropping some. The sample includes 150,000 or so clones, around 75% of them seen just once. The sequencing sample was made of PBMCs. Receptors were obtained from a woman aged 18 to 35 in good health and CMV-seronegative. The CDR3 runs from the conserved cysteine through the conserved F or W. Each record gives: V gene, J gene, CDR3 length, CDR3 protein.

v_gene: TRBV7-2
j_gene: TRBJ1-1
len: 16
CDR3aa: CASSRRPGQANTEAFF

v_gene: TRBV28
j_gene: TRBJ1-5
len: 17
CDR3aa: CASSPSHRDYSNQPQHF

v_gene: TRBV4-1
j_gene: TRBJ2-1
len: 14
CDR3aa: CASSQGQGNNEQFF

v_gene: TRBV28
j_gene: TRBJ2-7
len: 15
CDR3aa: CASSFGPRELYEQYF

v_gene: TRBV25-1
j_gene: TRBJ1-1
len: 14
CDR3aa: CASVAQGYPAEAFF

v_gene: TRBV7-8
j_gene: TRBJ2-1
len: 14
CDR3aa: CASSPSDRWNEQFF

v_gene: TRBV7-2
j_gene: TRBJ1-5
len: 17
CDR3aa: CASSLFGGGTGNQPQHF

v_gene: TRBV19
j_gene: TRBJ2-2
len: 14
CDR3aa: CASSIASFTGELFF

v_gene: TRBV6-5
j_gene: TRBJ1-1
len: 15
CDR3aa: CASSPGTGLDTEAFF

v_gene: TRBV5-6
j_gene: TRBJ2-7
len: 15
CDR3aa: CASSLGVTGYYEQYF

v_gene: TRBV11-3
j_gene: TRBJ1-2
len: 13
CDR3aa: CASSTDRLYGYTF

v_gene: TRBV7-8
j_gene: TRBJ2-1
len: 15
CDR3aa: CASSLELAGINEQFF

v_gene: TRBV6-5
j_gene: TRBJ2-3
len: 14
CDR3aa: CASRGTGGTDTQYF

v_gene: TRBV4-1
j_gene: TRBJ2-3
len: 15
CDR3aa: CASSQGTRLQDTQYF

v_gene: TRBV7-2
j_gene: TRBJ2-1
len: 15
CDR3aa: CASSLDVSSYNEQFF

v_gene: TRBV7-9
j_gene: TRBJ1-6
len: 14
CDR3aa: CASSTGKYNSPLHF

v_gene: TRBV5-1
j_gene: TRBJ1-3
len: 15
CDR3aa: CASSFGGDPGNTIYF

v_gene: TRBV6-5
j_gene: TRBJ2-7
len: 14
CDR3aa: CASSCLRQGYEQYF

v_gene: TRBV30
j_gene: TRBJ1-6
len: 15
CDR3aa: CAWSPRGSYNSPLHF

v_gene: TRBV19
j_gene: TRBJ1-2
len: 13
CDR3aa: CASSIMWRDGYTF

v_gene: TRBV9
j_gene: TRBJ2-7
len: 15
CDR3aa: CASSVDVGAGDEQYF

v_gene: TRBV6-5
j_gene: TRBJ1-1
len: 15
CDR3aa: CASSYSIIQGNEAFF

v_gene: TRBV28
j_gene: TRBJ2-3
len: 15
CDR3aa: CASSSSGEGTDTQYF